This entry is about one T cell receptor (beta chain). Its antigen is unidentified. PCR was performed using 60 Vbeta and 13 Jbeta primers. Original data processing: Unique TCR beta chains totaled about 73 million in a later count, with roughly 10 million of them shared. Measured with immunoSEQ multiplex PCR; TCRdb has only the in-frame clones, and not every one. D and trimming come from the DNA, and the V and J calls and clone size come from that table. Recorded here are approximately 110,000 clones; the top ten clones represent 2.5% to 3%. The data belong to a study of cytomegalovirus exposure and HLA in healthy donors. V was clipped by 2 bases and J by 6 bases; unmatched bases: 4. Germline loops: CDR1 SGHTS, CDR2 YDEGEE. The CDR3 covers 14 residues. The study's findings and limits: Excluded were some V segments that proved indistinguishable, including TRBV6-2 and TRBV6-3. Reported performance of the classifier showed diagnosis of cytomegalovirus status with high specificity and sensitivity. Several of the most significant clusters were apparently associated with common viral pathogens in a later analysis.

V and J are TRBV5-8 and TRBJ2-7, with 11 bases that match TRBD1. Sequencing was performed on PBMCs. The TCR originated in a man aged 30 to 45 in good health and CMV-seronegative. The CDR3: CASSFGDRGFEQYF. The CDR3 bases are TGTGCCAGCAGCTTCGGGGACAGGGGGTTCGAGCAGTACTTC.